What follows is one T cell receptor (beta chain) and its context. Sequencing of TCR beta was undertaken in CD8+ and CD4+ T cells derived from blood. Negative isolation was used for CD8+ and CD4+ T cells and FACS enrichment for TEMRA cells. There are 14 residues in the CDR3. The V end lost 6 bases, the J end lost 2 bases, and 11 bases lay between the germline ends. CDR1 and CDR2 from the germline V gene are MNHEY and SMNVEV (reference sequence). Roughly 0.45 to 1 ug RNA was reverse transcribed with random hexamers. Amplification of TCR beta CDR3 by immunoSEQ multiplex PCR spanned 54 Vbeta and 13 Jbeta. TCRdb recomputed calls from the immunoSEQ multiplex PCR reads with MiXCR, one row per CDR3 protein. The repertoire has almost 450,000 distinct CDR3 sequences, 75% to 90% of them found once; the top ten carry 0.09% to 0.15%. The data stem from a study of CD8 T cells in Susac syndrome.

This sequence originates from a human donor with multiple sclerosis. This chain uses TRBV27 with TRBJ2-1, with D possibly being TRBD1 or TRBD2 (5 bases each). Sequenced sample: CD8+ T cells from PBMCs. In DNA form, the CDR3 reads TGTGCCAGCAGCTGGGACGGAGCCTACAATGAGCAGTTCTTC. The encoded protein is CASSWDGAYNEQFF.